This T cell receptor (beta chain) was recovered during a study of cytomegalovirus exposure and HLA in healthy donors. Across the whole study: Genotyping of more than 300 donors showed that about 83% belonged to the Caucasian-associated ancestry cluster.

Use of 60 Vbeta and 13 Jbeta primers characterized the PCR. The data were produced by immunoSEQ multiplex PCR, yet TCRdb's version contains in-frame clones alone and is incomplete. This sample carries 300,000 or so clones, 80% to 90% of them seen once, and the ten largest clones take roughly 2%. Comments on this clone: Its antigen is currently unknown.

Study-level findings and limits: CMV antigen specificity was confirmed in vitro for a few CMV-associated chains.

The sequencing input was PBMCs. The TCR originated in a woman between 40 and 55 years old in good health and CMV-seropositive.

The CDR3 spells CASSKRMGEGPKNEQYF. Written as DNA, the CDR3 is TGTGCCAGCAGCAAACGGATGGGGGAGGGCCCGAAGAACGAGCAGTACTTC. This chain joins TRBV11-3 and TRBJ2-7; 7 nucleotides agree with TRBD2. V gave up 5 bases and J gave up 5 bases; unmatched junction bases: 18. The CDR3 loop spans 17 amino acids. The germline V gene encodes CDR1 SGHNT and CDR2 YENEEA.